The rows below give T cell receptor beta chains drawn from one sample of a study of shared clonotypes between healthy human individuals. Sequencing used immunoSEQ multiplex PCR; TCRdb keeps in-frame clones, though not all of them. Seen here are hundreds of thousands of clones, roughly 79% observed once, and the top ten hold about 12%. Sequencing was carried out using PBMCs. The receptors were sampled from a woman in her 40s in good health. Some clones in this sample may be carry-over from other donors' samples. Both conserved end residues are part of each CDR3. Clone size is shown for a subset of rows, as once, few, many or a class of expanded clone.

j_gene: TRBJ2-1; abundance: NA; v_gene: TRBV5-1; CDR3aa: CATSLAGTYNEQFF
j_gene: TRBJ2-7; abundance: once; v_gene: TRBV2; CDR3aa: CASSVTSDEQYF
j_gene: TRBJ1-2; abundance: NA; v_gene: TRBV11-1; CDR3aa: CASSSRQYYGYTF
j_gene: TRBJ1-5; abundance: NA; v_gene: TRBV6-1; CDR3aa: CASSEQASGQPQHF
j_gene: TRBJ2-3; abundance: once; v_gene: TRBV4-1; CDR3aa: CASSQGLAGTRTDTQYF
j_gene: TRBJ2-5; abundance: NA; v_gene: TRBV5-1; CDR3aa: CASSYDRGQYYQETQYF
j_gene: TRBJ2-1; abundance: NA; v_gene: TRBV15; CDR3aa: CATSRAADLFLNEQFF
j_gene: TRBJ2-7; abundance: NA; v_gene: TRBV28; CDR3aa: CASSLWERSSYEQYF
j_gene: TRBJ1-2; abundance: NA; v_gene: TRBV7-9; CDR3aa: CASARGSEDYGYTF
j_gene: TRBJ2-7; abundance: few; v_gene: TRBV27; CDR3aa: CASRDSSSYEQYF
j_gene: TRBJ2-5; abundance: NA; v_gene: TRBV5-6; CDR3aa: CASSLRPSRETQYF
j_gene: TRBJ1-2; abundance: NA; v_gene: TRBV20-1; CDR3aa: CSAESNYGYTF
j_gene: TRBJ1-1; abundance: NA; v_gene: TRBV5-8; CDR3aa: CASTTSPGQGAEAFF
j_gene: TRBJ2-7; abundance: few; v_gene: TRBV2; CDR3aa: CASKLAGGQYF
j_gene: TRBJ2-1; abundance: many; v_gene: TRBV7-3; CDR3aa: CASSTTSGREVEQFF
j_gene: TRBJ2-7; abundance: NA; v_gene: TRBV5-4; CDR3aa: CASSLGLAGRLSYEQYF
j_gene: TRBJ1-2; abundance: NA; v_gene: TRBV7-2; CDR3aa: CASSLGRIVESLYGYTF